Shown below are 26 T cell receptor beta chains from a single sample sequenced in a study of blood T cell repertoires in COVID-19. The data were produced by immunoSEQ multiplex PCR, yet TCRdb's version contains in-frame clones alone and is incomplete. The repertoire includes roughly 250,000 clones, 88% of them detected once, and around 2.2% sits in the top ten. The source material was peripheral blood. The receptors stem from a woman in her thirties or forties who had recovered from COVID-19.

The genes are TRBV12-3 or TRBV12-4 and TRBJ2-3; D remains ambiguous. The CDR3 contains 12 residues. V was cut by 3 bases and J by 8 bases, with 9 bases left in between. The CDR3 here is CASSFRSGTQYF. The DNA of the CDR3 is TGTGCCAGCAGTTTCAGGTCAGGTACGCAGTATTTT.

The chain links TRBV11-2 to TRBJ2-7, with a tentative D call TRBD2 (5 bases). Trimming removed 4 bases from V and 3 bases from J, with 16 bases in between. CDR1 is SGHAT and CDR2 is FQNNGV in the germline V gene. The CDR3 contains 15 residues. DNA of the CDR3: TGTGCCAGCAGCTCTAGCCCAGGTCGGGTCTACGAGCAGTACTTC. Translated: CASSSSPGRVYEQYF. Full variable domain (remainder filled in from reference TRBV11-2 and TRBJ2-7): EAGVAQSPRYKIIEKRQSVAFWCNPISGHATLYWYQQILGQGPKLLIQFQNNGVVDDSQLPKDRFSAERLKGVDSTLKIQPAKLEDSAVYLCASSSSPGRVYEQYFGPGTRLTVT.

V and J are TRBV11-3 and TRBJ2-2; TRBD2 aligns across 7 bases. The CDR3 is made up of 17 amino acids. Germline CDR1 and CDR2: SGHNT and YENEEA. With 3 bases clipped from V and 1 base from J, the junction kept 8 bases outside the gene matches. CDR3 nucleotides: TGTGCCAGCAGCTTTTATGGTGCTAGCGGGAACACCGGGGAGCTGTTTTTT. Protein product: CASSFYGASGNTGELFF. Using reference TRBV11-3 and TRBJ2-2 for the parts outside the CDR3, the full variable domain is EAGVVQSPRYKIIEKKQPVAFWCNPISGHNTLYWYLQNLGQGPELLIRYENEEAVDDSQLPKDRFSAERLKGVDSTLKIQPAELGDSAVYLCASSFYGASGNTGELFFGEGSRLTVL.

The chain employs TRBV3-1 (or the pseudogene TRBV3-2) and TRBJ2-5, with 7 bases that match TRBD1. The germline CDR1 and CDR2 sequences are LGHDT and YNNKEL (reference sequence). With 1 base clipped from V and 7 bases from J, the junction kept 6 bases outside the gene matches. The length of the CDR3 is 14 residues. The CDR3 protein is CASSQVGGRGTQYF. In DNA form, the CDR3 reads TGTGCCAGCAGCCAAGTAGGGGGCAGGGGGACCCAGTACTTC.

The chain has TRBV6-5 and TRBJ2-2; TRBD1 aligns across 9 bases. Germline CDR1 and CDR2: MNHEY and SVGAGI. J was trimmed by 0 bases and V by 6 bases; bases with no gene match: 2. This CDR3 region has 15 residues. CDR3 in amino acids: CASSDRGTNTGELFF. In nucleotides, the CDR3 is TGTGCCAGCAGCGACAGGGGGACGAACACCGGGGAGCTGTTTTTT.

The rearrangement uses TRBV4-2 and TRBJ1-4, with 10 positions matching TRBD1. CDR1 is LGHNA and CDR2 is YNFKEQ in the germline V gene. The CDR3 has 18 residues. Germline trimming cut 0 bases from V and 1 base from J; bases unmatched to any gene: 5. CDR3: CASSQDGTGVGTNEKLFF. CDR3 DNA: TGTGCCAGCAGCCAAGATGGGACAGGGGTCGGAACTAATGAAAAACTGTTTTTT.

CDR3 residues: CASSSTSGGAEDTQYF. The DNA for the CDR3 is TGTGCCAGCAGTTCGACTAGCGGGGGGGCCGAAGATACGCAGTATTTT. The chain employs TRBV11-2 and TRBJ2-3; TRBD2 matches 14 bases. Germline V lookup: CDR1 SGHAT, CDR2 FQNNGV. The CDR3 length is 16 residues. J gave up 5 bases and V 6 bases, and 7 bases lay outside the gene matches.

The chain is built from TRBV6-6 and TRBJ1-5; a weak D match, TRBD1 (6 bases). Per germline, CDR1 MNHNY and CDR2 SVGAGI (reference sequence). The CDR3 totals 14 residues. V dropped 9 bases and J dropped 0 bases, with 12 bases sitting between them. The CDR3 protein is CASRQDNSNQPQHF. For the CDR3, the DNA is TGTGCCAGTAGACAGGACAATAGCAATCAGCCCCAGCATTTT.

This chain links TRBV7-9 with TRBJ1-4; D is possibly TRBD1 (5 bases). V lost 6 bases and J lost 1, with 12 bases in between. Germline assignment: CDR1 SEHNR and CDR2 FQNEAQ (reference sequence). The CDR3 runs to 15 residues. DNA for the CDR3: TGTGCCAGCAGTCTCCAGGGTGGAACTAATGAAAAACTGTTTTTT. Translation: CASSLQGGTNEKLFF.

V is TRBV20-1 and J is TRBJ1-6; the D gene is possibly TRBD1 (6 bases). V was clipped by 3 bases and J by 9 bases, with 9 bases between them. CDR3 size: 12 residues. CDR1 and CDR2 (germline): DFQATT, SNEGSKA (reference sequence). CDR3 loop: CSASPGVSPLHF. CDR3 nucleotide sequence: TGCAGTGCTAGTCCAGGGGTTTCACCCCTCCACTTT.

The genes are TRBV7-9 and TRBJ1-4; 8 nucleotides line up with TRBD1. Germline V gene lookup returns CDR1 SEHNR and CDR2 FQNEAQ (reference sequence). This CDR3 contains 15 residues. After removal of 5 bases from V and 1 base from J, the junction contained 3 bases not matched to a gene. This CDR3 reads CASSLTGGTNEKLFF. CDR3 nucleotide sequence: TGTGCCAGCAGCCTCACAGGGGGAACTAATGAAAAACTGTTTTTT.

The genes are TRBV7-2 and TRBJ1-6; 7 bases agree with TRBD1. The CDR3 runs 17 residues. Germline CDR1 SGHTA, CDR2 FQGNSA. J lost 7 bases, V lost 1 base, and 10 bases had no gene match. CDR3 in amino acids: CASSLVGGTAENSPLHF. As DNA, the CDR3 is TGTGCCAGCAGCTTAGTAGGGGGGACAGCCGAAAATTCACCCCTCCACTTT.

The chain recombines TRBV19 with TRBJ2-7; 9 nucleotides agree with TRBD2. CDR3 length: 15 amino acids. V was pared by 2 bases and J by 3 bases, with 5 bases of the junction left unmatched. CDR1 LNHDA and CDR2 SQIVND come from the germline V gene (reference sequence). The CDR3 sequence is CASSIPRGGHYEQYF. Written as DNA, the CDR3 is TGTGCCAGTAGTATACCGCGGGGGGGGCACTACGAGCAGTACTTC. Full variable domain (missing parts from reference TRBV19 and TRBJ2-7): DGGITQSPKYLFRKEGQNVTLSCEQNLNHDAMYWYRQDPGQGLRLIYYSQIVNDFQKGDIAEGYSVSREKKESFPLTVTSAQKNPTAFYLCASSIPRGGHYEQYFGPGTRLTVT.

V usage is TRBV28 and J usage is TRBJ2-5; perhaps TRBD2 as D (7 bases). V dropped 3 bases and J dropped 1 base, with 12 bases sitting between them. This CDR3 contains 15 residues. Per germline, CDR1 MDHEN and CDR2 SYDVKM. The DNA for the CDR3 is TGTGCCAGCAGTTTGGAGAGGGGGGGCCAAGAGACCCAGTACTTC. Its protein product is CASSLERGGQETQYF.

The chain recombines TRBV12-3 or TRBV12-4 with TRBJ2-1, with D unclear. The V gene lost 1 base and the J gene lost 7 bases, with 8 bases spanning the gap. The CDR3 consists of 13 residues. CDR3 sequence (DNA): TGTGCCAGCAGTTTAGACAGACCGAATGAGCAGTTCTTC. This gives the protein CASSLDRPNEQFF.

The chain joins TRBV21-1 to TRBJ1-5; the table names TRBD1, a call not compared with the DNA. TRBV21-1 is a pseudogene. The CDR3 runs to 18 residues. CDR3 region: CASSRLRDRGDSNQPQHF. In nucleotides, the CDR3 is TGTGCCAGCAGCAGATTAAGGGACAGGGGAGATAGCAATCAGCCCCAGCATTTT.

This clone was seen more than once but under ten times. The rearrangement joins TRBV7-3 to TRBJ2-7, with 9 bases matching TRBD2. The CDR3 sequence is 15 residues long. Germline CDR1 reads SGHTA; CDR2 reads FQGTGA. The ends lost 4 bases at V and 2 bases at J; junction bases unmatched: 6. The DNA for the CDR3 is TGTGCCAGCAGCTCTCTAGCGGGGTCTACCTACGAGCAGTACTTC. It yields the protein CASSSLAGSTYEQYF.

This chain uses TRBV5-5 with TRBJ2-7, with TRBD1 as a possible D gene (5 bases). CDR1 and CDR2 from the germline V gene are SGHKS and YYEKEE (reference sequence). V lost 0 bases and J 3 bases, leaving 10 bases between the germline ends. The CDR3 contains 14 residues. CDR3 in amino acids: CASSLGQPLYEQYF. CDR3 DNA sequence: TGTGCCAGCAGCTTGGGACAGCCCCTCTACGAGCAGTACTTC.

The genes are TRBV5-4 and TRBJ2-2, with D hard to call. V was pared by 6 bases and J by 0 bases, with 9 bases between. The CDR3 has 14 residues. Germline CDR1 reads SGHNT; CDR2 reads YYREEE (reference sequence). The DNA of the CDR3 is TGTGCCAGCAAAAGACTCGCGAACACCGGGGAGCTGTTTTTT. Translated, it gives CASKRLANTGELFF.

The chain carries TRBV6-1 and TRBJ2-1, with 7 bases fitting TRBD1. The V gene end was trimmed by 2 bases and the J gene end by 8 bases; junction bases not matched to a gene: 9. The length of the CDR3 is 15 residues. Germline CDR1 is MNHNS and CDR2 is SASEGT. In DNA form, the CDR3 reads TGTGCCAGCAGTGAACCAAGACAGGGAAGTGATGAGCAGTTCTTC. This encodes CASSEPRQGSDEQFF.

The rearrangement joins TRBV3-1 (or the pseudogene TRBV3-2) to TRBJ1-5; perhaps TRBD1 as D (5 bases). V was trimmed by 3 bases and J by 3 bases, leaving 15 bases between them. CDR3 length: 16 amino acids. CDR1 LGHDT and CDR2 YNNKEL come from the germline V gene (reference sequence). The CDR3 DNA reads TGTGCCAGCAGCCAGGGCCAGGGTTCTCTCAATCAGCCCCAGCATTTT. This gives the protein CASSQGQGSLNQPQHF.

V and J are TRBV3-1 (or the pseudogene TRBV3-2) and TRBJ2-3; 9 bases agree with TRBD1. The CDR3 is 15 amino acids. Germline-derived CDR1 and CDR2 are LGHDT and YNNKEL (reference sequence). V dropped 1 base and J dropped 3; count of bases not matched to a gene: 2. CDR3 DNA: TGTGCCAGCAGCCAAGTGGACAGGGGTACAGATACGCAGTATTTT. It specifies CASSQVDRGTDTQYF.

The rearrangement links TRBV5-8 to TRBJ2-6; 9 bases are a match to TRBD1. In germline, CDR1 is SGHTS, CDR2 YDEGEE. This CDR3 is built from 18 residues. V lost 6 bases, J lost 4 bases, and 14 bases stayed unmatched. The CDR3 protein is CASKKGQGTWAGANVLTF. For the CDR3, the DNA is TGTGCCAGCAAGAAAGGACAGGGGACCTGGGCAGGGGCCAACGTCCTGACTTTC.

The chain recombines TRBV20-1 with TRBJ1-5; 7 nucleotides agree with TRBD1. This CDR3 comprises 15 residues. Germline loops: CDR1 DFQATT, CDR2 SNEGSKA (reference sequence). J was trimmed by 4 bases and V by 3 bases; bases with no gene match: 9. CDR3 region: CSASAGTVPNQPQHF. The CDR3 region has the DNA TGCAGTGCTAGTGCTGGGACAGTTCCAAATCAGCCCCAGCATTTT.

This chain connects TRBV5-4 to TRBJ2-2; D might be TRBD1 (8 bases). The CDR3 spans 15 residues. Germline-derived CDR1 and CDR2 are SGHNT and YYREEE (reference sequence). V dropped 4 bases and J dropped 5 bases, with 15 bases sitting between them. CDR3 residues: CASSPTGGGTGELFF. CDR3 coding DNA: TGTGCCAGCAGCCCCACAGGGGGAGGGACCGGGGAGCTGTTTTTT. The whole variable domain, remainder taken from reference TRBV5-4 and TRBJ2-2, is ETGVTQSPTHLIKTRGQQVTLRCSSQSGHNTVSWYQQALGQGPQFIFQYYREEENGRGNFPPRFSGLQFPNYSSELNVNALELDDSALYLCASSPTGGGTGELFFGEGSRLTVL.

The chain joins TRBV11-3 to TRBJ2-1; 11 nucleotides line up with TRBD2. Trimming removed 1 base from V and 4 bases from J; junction bases left unmatched: 0. The CDR3 length is 15 residues. The germline V gene has CDR1 SGHNT and CDR2 YENEEA. The CDR3 here is CASSLVAGGYNEQFF. The CDR3 DNA sequence: TGTGCCAGCAGCTTAGTAGCGGGAGGGTACAATGAGCAGTTCTTC.